This TCR beta chain was profiled in a study of CD8 T cells in ankylosing spondylitis. Study results and limitations: Before this, some motif variants had been reported in reactive arthritis synovial fluid and blood.

This clonotype was counted between two and nine times. Its antigen is as yet unknown. TCRdb processed the 5' RACE reads anew with MiXCR; each CDR3 protein has one entry. The sample carries around 320,000 distinct CDR3 sequences, about a fifth recorded once. The source material was blood, either unsorted or a sorted T cell fraction (not recorded which). The sequence came from a female donor with ankylosing spondylitis or in good health (not recorded which).

The CDR3 protein is CSAGGTSGKETQYF. The CDR3 bases are TGCAGTGCTGGTGGGACTAGCGGGAAAGAGACCCAGTACTTC. The genes are TRBV20-1 and TRBJ2-5; TRBD2 matches at 13 bases. V lost 5 bases, J lost 3 bases, and 3 bases stayed unmatched. Germline V gene data show CDR1 as DFQATT and CDR2 as SNEGSKA (reference sequence). This CDR3 has 14 amino acids.